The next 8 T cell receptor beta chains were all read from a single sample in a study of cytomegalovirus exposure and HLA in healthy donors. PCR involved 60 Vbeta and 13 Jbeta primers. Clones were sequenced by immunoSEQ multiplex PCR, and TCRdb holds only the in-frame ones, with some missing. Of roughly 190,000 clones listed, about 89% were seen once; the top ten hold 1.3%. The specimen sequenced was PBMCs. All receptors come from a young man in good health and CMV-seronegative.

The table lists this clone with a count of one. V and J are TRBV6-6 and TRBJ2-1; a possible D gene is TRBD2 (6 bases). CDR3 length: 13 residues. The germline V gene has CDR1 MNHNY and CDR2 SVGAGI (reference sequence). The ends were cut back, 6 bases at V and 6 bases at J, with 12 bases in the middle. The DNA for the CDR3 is TGTGCCAGCAGGTATAGCGGCTCCAATGAGCAGTTCTTC. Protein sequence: CASRYSGSNEQFF.

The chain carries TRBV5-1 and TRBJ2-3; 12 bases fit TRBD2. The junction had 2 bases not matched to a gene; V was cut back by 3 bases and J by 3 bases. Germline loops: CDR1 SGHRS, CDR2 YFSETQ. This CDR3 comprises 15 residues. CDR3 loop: CASSSSGGVTDTQYF. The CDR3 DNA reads TGCGCCAGCAGCTCTAGCGGGGGGGTGACAGATACGCAGTATTTT.

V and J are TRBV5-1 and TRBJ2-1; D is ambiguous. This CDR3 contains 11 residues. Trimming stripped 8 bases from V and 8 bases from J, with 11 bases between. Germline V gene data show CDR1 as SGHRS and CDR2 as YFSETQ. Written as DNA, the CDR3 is TGCGCCAGTCTGGGTCGGGATGAGCAGTTCTTC. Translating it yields CASLGRDEQFF.

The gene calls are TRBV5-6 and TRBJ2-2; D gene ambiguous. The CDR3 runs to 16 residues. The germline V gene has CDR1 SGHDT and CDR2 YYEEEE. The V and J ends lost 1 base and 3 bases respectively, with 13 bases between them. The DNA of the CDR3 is TGTGCCAGCAGCTTGCGCGGCGGCAAGGACACCGGGGAGCTGTTTTTT. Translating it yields CASSLRGGKDTGELFF.

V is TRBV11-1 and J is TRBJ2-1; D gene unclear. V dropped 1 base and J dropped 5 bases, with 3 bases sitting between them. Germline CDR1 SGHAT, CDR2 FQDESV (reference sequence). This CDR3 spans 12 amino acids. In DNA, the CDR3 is TGTGCCAGCAGCTTAGTAAACAATGAGCAGTTCTTC. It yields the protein CASSLVNNEQFF.

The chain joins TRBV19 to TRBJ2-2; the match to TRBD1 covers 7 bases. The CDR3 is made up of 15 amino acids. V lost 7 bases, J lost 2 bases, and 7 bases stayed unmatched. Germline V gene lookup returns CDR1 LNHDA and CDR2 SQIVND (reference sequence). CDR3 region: CASTRRQGNTGELFF. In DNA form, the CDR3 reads TGTGCCAGTACCAGGAGACAGGGCAACACCGGGGAGCTGTTTTTT.

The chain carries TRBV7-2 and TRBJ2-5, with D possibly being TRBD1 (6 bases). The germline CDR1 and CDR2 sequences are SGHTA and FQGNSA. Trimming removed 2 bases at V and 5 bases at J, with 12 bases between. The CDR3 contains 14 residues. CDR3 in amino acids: CASSLPYDRETQYF. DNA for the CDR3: TGTGCCAGCAGCTTACCGTATGACAGGGAGACCCAGTACTTC.

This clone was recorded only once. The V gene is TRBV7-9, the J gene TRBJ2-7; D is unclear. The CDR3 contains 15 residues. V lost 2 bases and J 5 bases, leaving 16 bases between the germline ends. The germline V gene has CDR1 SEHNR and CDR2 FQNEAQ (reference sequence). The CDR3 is CASSLPVPGIHEQYF. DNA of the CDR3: TGTGCCAGCAGCTTACCCGTTCCGGGTATCCACGAGCAGTACTTC.